A single sample gave rise to the 20 T cell receptor beta chains below, sequenced in a study of blood T cells in healthy people across ages. With a J-beta primer mix and a sample-barcoded 5' primer, a second PCR ran roughly 7 to 11 cycles. MiXCR, applied by TCRdb to the 5' RACE reads, yields one record per CDR3 protein. This sample has 800,000 to 1,000,000 distinct CDR3 sequences, with roughly 48% found just once. Sequenced material: blood. The receptors come from a man aged 30 to 39 in good health.

The chain employs TRBV30 and TRBJ1-1; D is ambiguous. V lost 3 bases, J lost 9 bases, and 14 bases lay in between. The CDR3 is 12 amino acids. CDR1 and CDR2 (germline): GTSNPN, SVGIG (reference sequence). The CDR3 DNA reads TGTGCCTGGAGCCTAGCGTCAGGTAAAGCTTTCTTT. Its translation is CAWSLASGKAFF.

The chain uses TRBV4-2 and TRBJ2-7; D might be TRBD1 or TRBD2, each matching 5 bases. This CDR3 contains 14 residues. Germline V lookup: CDR1 LGHNA, CDR2 YNFKEQ. V lost 0 bases and J lost 3, with 9 bases in between. The CDR3 DNA sequence: TGTGCCAGCAGCCAAGACGGGACCCACTACGAGCAGTACTTC. As protein: CASSQDGTHYEQYF.

V and J are TRBV6-6 and TRBJ2-1, with D maybe TRBD2 (5 bases). The V end was cut by 4 bases, the J end by 10 bases, with 23 bases between. CDR3 length equals 16 residues. CDR1 and CDR2 (germline): MNHNY, SVGAGI (reference sequence). In DNA, the CDR3 is TGTGCCAGCAGTTCGCCCGGACGGTTAGGAGGAGAAGAGCAGTTCTTC. It translates to CASSSPGRLGGEEQFF.

The rearrangement joins TRBV4-2 to TRBJ2-5, with no clear D. V lost 1 base and J 1 base, leaving 16 bases between the germline ends. Germline-derived CDR1 and CDR2 are LGHNA and YNFKEQ. The CDR3 has 17 residues. Written as DNA, the CDR3 is TGTGCCAGCAGCCAAGGGGCGGCGGCGGCCCTCCAAGAGACCCAGTACTTC. It translates to CASSQGAAAALQETQYF.

The rearrangement uses TRBV4-1 and TRBJ2-1, with D possibly matching TRBD1 (5 bases). Between the trimmed V and J ends, which lost 4 bases and 13 bases, there was a span of 23 bases. The V gene's germline CDR1 is MGHRA and CDR2 YSYEKL. The CDR3 covers 15 residues. CDR3 DNA sequence: TGCGCCAGCAGCCCTGACACAGGTTCTGTCGAGACCCAGTTCTTC. Residues: CASSPDTGSVETQFF.

In its sample, this clonotype was seen a few times. The CDR3 sequence is CASSVNAGTGNKGCEQYF. As DNA, the CDR3 is TGTGCCAGCAGCGTAAACGCCGGGACAGGAAACAAGGGGTGCGAGCAGTACTTC. This chain connects TRBV7-9 to TRBJ2-5, with 8 bases identical to TRBD1. The better agreement between TRBJ2-7 and the DNA end casts doubt on the J call. This CDR3 spans 18 amino acids. Germline CDR1 SEHNR, CDR2 FQNEAQ (reference sequence).

V and J are TRBV5-5 and TRBJ1-1, with unresolved D. Germline CDR1 SGHKS, CDR2 YYEKEE (reference sequence). The CDR3 spans 13 residues. V was shortened by 2 bases and J by 3 bases, with 8 bases between the two germline ends. CDR3 sequence: CASSFWMDTEAFF. The CDR3 DNA reads TGTGCCAGCAGCTTCTGGATGGACACTGAAGCTTTCTTT. Drawing the rest from reference TRBV5-5 and TRBJ1-1, the complete variable domain is DAGVTQSPTHLIKTRGQQVTLRCSPISGHKSVSWYQQVLGQGPQFIFQYYEKEERGRGNFPDRFSARQFPNYSSELNVNALLLGDSALYLCASSFWMDTEAFFGQGTRLTVV.

The chain couples TRBV12-3 or TRBV12-4 to TRBJ2-7; D is perhaps TRBD2 (6 bases). The tail of the sequence fits TRBJ2-5 better, so the J call may be wrong. This CDR3 has 14 amino acids. This chain's CDR3 is CASRQARRVETQYF. For the CDR3, the DNA is TGTGCCAGCAGACAGGCGAGGAGGGTGGAGACCCAGTACTTC.

The CDR3 DNA is TGTGCCAGCGGTCTTGTTACGTTCCAGGGGCTATCTATGGGCACAGATACGCAGTATTTT. Encoded protein: CASGLVTFQGLSMGTDTQYF. V and J are TRBV6-2 or TRBV6-3 and TRBJ2-3; TRBD1 is a possible D gene (6 bases). This CDR3 is built from 20 residues. Germline CDR1 and CDR2: MNHEY and SVGEGT. The germline V and J ends were trimmed by 8 bases and 1 base, with 31 bases remaining between them.

The rearrangement joins TRBV7-2 to TRBJ1-6; D unresolved. This CDR3 has 15 residues. Looked up from germline, CDR1 is SGHTA and CDR2 is FQGNSA. The ends were cut back, 6 bases at V and 3 bases at J, with 12 bases in the middle. Here the CDR3 reads CASRRHGDYNSPLHF. CDR3 coding DNA: TGTGCCAGCAGGAGACATGGTGACTATAATTCACCCCTCCACTTT.

This sequence joins TRBV5-5 and TRBJ2-7, with 7 bases that match TRBD1. The CDR3 has 15 residues. Germline V CDR1 and CDR2: SGHKS, YYEKEE (reference sequence). The ends lost 1 base at V and 4 bases at J; junction bases unmatched: 8. CDR3 coding DNA: TGTGCCAGCAGCTTGCCCGGGACAGAGACATACGAGCAGTACTTC. Its protein product is CASSLPGTETYEQYF.

The chain carries TRBV5-4 and TRBJ2-6; D not certain. Germline loops: CDR1 SGHNT, CDR2 YYREEE (reference sequence). The V gene lost 0 bases and the J gene lost 4 bases, with 8 bases spanning the gap. The CDR3 has 15 amino acids. CDR3 in amino acids: CASSLGSWGANVLTF. CDR3 coding DNA: TGTGCCAGCAGCTTGGGGTCATGGGGGGCCAACGTCCTGACTTTC.

The chain links TRBV6-5 to TRBJ2-7; 9 bases fit TRBD1. The CDR3 is 14 residues long. The ends lost 6 bases at V and 6 bases at J; junction bases unmatched: 9. Germline CDR1 MNHEY, CDR2 SVGAGI. In DNA, the CDR3 is TGTGCCAGCAGAGGGACAGGGAAAGGGCCCGAGCAGTACTTC. It is translated as CASRGTGKGPEQYF.

This clonotype appeared a few times. The CDR3 nucleotides are TGTGCCAGCAGGCCCTTGGGACTAGATGAGCAGTTCTTC. As protein: CASRPLGLDEQFF. This chain links TRBV6-5 with TRBJ2-1, with 8 bases fitting TRBD2. The CDR3 extends over 13 amino acids. With 6 bases clipped from V and 8 bases from J, the junction kept 6 bases outside the gene matches. CDR1 is MNHEY and CDR2 is SVGAGI in the germline V gene.

This clonotype was seen a single time. The rearrangement joins TRBV7-2 to TRBJ2-3, with D perhaps TRBD1 (5 bases). CDR1 and CDR2 from the germline V gene are SGHTA and FQGNSA. With 7 bases removed from V and 0 bases from J, the gap between germline ends came to 11 bases. The CDR3 spans 14 residues. CDR3 amino acids: CASTKDISTDTQYF. The CDR3, as DNA: TGTGCCAGCACGAAGGACATTAGCACAGATACGCAGTATTTT.

In the case of this clonotype: This CDR3 is missing its conserved last phenylalanine or tryptophan, likely due to a read error. The chain carries TRBV29-1 and TRBJ2-7, with 10 bases fitting TRBD2. The ends lost 7 bases at V and 3 bases at J; junction bases unmatched: 9. The CDR3 runs 14 residues. Germline lookup yields CDR1 SQVTM and CDR2 ANQGSEA. The CDR3 region is CSDNRAGGLYEQYL. CDR3 bases: TGCAGCGACAACAGAGCGGGAGGGCTCTACGAGCAGTACTTA.

This clonotype was seen more than once but under ten times. This chain links TRBV10-1 with TRBJ2-7; D might be TRBD1 (7 bases). V dropped 3 bases and J dropped 6 bases, with 18 bases sitting between them. The germline V gene has CDR1 WNHNN and CDR2 SYGVQD (reference sequence). CDR3 length equals 15 residues. CDR3 DNA: TGCGCCAGCAGTGACGGGAGACAGGGACCTCTCGAGCAGTACTTC. This codes for CASSDGRQGPLEQYF.

The V call is TRBV7-2, the J call TRBJ2-7; D ambiguous. The V end was cut by 5 bases, the J end by 4 bases, with 18 bases between. The CDR3 has 15 amino acids. Germline CDR1 reads SGHTA; CDR2 reads FQGNSA. The CDR3 loop is CASSAGPVSSYEQYF. CDR3 sequence (DNA): TGTGCCAGCAGCGCCGGACCCGTGAGTAGTTACGAGCAGTACTTC.

The genes are TRBV7-8 and TRBJ2-3, with a possible D match to TRBD2 (5 bases). The germline CDR1 and CDR2 sequences are SGHVS and FQNEAQ. Trimming removed 3 bases from V and 4 bases from J, with 8 bases in between. The length of the CDR3 is 13 residues. CDR3 bases: TGTGCCAGCAGCTTGGGAGCGGCAGATACGCAGTATTTT. It yields the protein CASSLGAADTQYF. The full variable domain, in which reference TRBV7-8 and TRBJ2-3 provide the parts outside the CDR3, is GAGVSQSPRYKVAKRGQDVALRCDPISGHVSLFWYQQALGQGPEFLTYFQNEAQLDKSGLPSDRFFAERPEGSVSTLKIQRTQQEDSAVYLCASSLGAADTQYFGPGTRLTVL.

The gene calls are TRBV5-1 and TRBJ2-5; D remains unclear. There are 15 residues in the CDR3. V dropped 0 bases and J dropped 3 bases, with 12 bases sitting between them. The germline gives CDR1 SGHRS, CDR2 YFSETQ. CDR3 region: CASSLGVGPEETQYF. The CDR3 region has the DNA TGCGCCAGCAGCTTGGGGGTTGGTCCGGAAGAGACCCAGTACTTC. The whole variable domain, remainder taken from reference TRBV5-1 and TRBJ2-5, is KAGVTQTPRYLIKTRGQQVTLSCSPISGHRSVSWYQQTPGQGLQFLFEYFSETQRNKGNFPGRFSGRQFSNSRSEMNVSTLELGDSALYLCASSLGVGPEETQYFGPGTRLLVL.